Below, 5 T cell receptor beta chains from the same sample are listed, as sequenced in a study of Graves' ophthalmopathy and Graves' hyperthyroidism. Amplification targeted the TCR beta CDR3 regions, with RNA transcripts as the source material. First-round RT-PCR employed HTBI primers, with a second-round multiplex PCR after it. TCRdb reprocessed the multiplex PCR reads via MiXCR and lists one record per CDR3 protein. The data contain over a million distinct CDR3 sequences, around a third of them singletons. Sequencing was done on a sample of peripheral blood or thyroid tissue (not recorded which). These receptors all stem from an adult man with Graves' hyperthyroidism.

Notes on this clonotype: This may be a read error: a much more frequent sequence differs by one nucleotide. CDR3 bases: TGTGCCAGCAAAAAAGGGGTTAGCACTGAAGCTTTCTTT. This codes for CASKKGVSTEAFF. V and J are TRBV19 and TRBJ1-1, with TRBD1 as a possible D gene (5 bases). V was trimmed by 9 bases and J by 4 bases, leaving 15 bases between them. CDR3 length: 13 amino acids. Germline CDR1 LNHDA, CDR2 SQIVND (reference sequence).

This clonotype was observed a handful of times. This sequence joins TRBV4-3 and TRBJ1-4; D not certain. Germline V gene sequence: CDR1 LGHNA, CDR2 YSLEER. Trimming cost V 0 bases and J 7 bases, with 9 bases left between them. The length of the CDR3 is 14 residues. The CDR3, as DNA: TGCGCCAGCAGCCAAGATTCGTCGGGTGAAAAACTGTTTTTT. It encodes CASSQDSSGEKLFF.

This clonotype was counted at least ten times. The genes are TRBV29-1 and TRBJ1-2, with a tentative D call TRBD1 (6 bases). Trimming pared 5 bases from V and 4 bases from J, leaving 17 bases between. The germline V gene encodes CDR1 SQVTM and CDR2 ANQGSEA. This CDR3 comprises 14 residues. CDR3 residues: CSVPTAGGLYGYTF. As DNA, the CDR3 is TGCAGCGTTCCAACGGCGGGGGGGCTCTATGGCTACACCTTC.

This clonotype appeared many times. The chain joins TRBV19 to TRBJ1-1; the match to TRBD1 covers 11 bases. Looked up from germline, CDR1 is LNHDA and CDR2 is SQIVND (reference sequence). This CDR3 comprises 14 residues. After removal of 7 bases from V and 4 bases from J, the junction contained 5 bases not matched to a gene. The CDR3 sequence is CASMRTGGSTEAFF. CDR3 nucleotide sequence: TGTGCCAGTATGAGGACAGGGGGCTCCACTGAAGCTTTCTTT.

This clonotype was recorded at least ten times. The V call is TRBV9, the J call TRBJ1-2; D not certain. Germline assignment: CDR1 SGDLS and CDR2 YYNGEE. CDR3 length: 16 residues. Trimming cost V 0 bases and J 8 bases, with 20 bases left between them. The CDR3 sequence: CASSVGRSSNTNGYTF. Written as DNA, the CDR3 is TGTGCCAGCAGCGTAGGCAGGTCAAGTAATACCAACGGCTACACCTTC. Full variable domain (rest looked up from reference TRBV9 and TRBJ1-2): DSGVTQTPKHLITATGQRVTLRCSPRSGDLSVYWYQQSLDQGLQFLIQYYNGEERAKGNILERFSAQQFPDLHSELNLSSLELGDSALYFCASSVGRSSNTNGYTFGSGTRLTVV.